This record covers a single T cell receptor beta chain. The antigen remains unidentified. Germline V gene data show CDR1 as LNHDA and CDR2 as SQIVND (reference sequence). The germline V and J ends were trimmed by 6 bases and 8 bases, with 13 bases remaining between them. CDR3 length: 12 residues. Buffy coats from healthy blood donors served as controls. The data originate from a study of STAT5B mutations in CD4+ large granular lymphocyte leukemia. Study-level results: Without putative leukemic clones, patient CD4-sorted repertoires remained more clonal than healthy CD4+ repertoires. TRBV06-family usage was enriched in top patient clones (8/27) versus controls (2/35).

The data were produced by immunoSEQ multiplex PCR, yet TCRdb's version contains in-frame clones alone and is incomplete. The sample comprises about 20,000 clones, more than 75% of which are singletons, and roughly 9% rests with the top ten. The V and J genes are TRBV19 and TRBJ1-2; TRBD1 might be the D (5 bases). This TCR was sampled from a human donor in good health. The sample was CD4+ T cells from blood buffy coats. The chain's CDR3 is CASRSHRDGYTF. CDR3 coding DNA: TGTGCCAGTAGGTCCCACCGGGACGGCTACACCTTC.